Below, one T cell receptor beta chain is given with its context. Its target is unknown. This sample was included in a study of CD4+ T cells in melanoma. Profiled with immunoSEQ multiplex PCR; TCRdb holds only in-frame clones, not every one. The sample carries 14,000 to 15,000 clones, over 55% recorded once. Per germline, CDR1 MNHEY and CDR2 SVGAGI. J lost 4 bases, V lost 5 bases, and 6 bases had no gene match. The CDR3 sequence is 14 residues long. Findings and limits, study-wide: A reported correlation linked neoantigen-specific CD4+ T cells to CD8+, macrophage and B cell function. Reportedly, melanoma neoantigen-specific CD4+ T cells showed varied differentiation states.

J is TRBJ1-1 and V is TRBV6-5; TRBD1 aligns across 8 bases. The receptor was derived from a human donor with melanoma. Sequencing was carried out using cells from a culture (not recorded whether cultured in vitro). Here the CDR3 reads CASSPRQGFTEAFF. In DNA form, the CDR3 reads TGTGCCAGCAGTCCCCGACAGGGGTTCACTGAAGCTTTCTTT.